This T cell receptor (beta chain) was captured by sequencing in a study of cytomegalovirus exposure and HLA in healthy donors. Regarding the study as a whole: Later work showed greater clonal expansion in HLA-associated TCR beta chains than in equally common others.

PCR primers comprised 60 Vbeta and 13 Jbeta primers. Clones were read by immunoSEQ multiplex PCR, and TCRdb kept only the in-frame ones, dropping some. Altogether about 140,000 clones are present, less than 10% being singletons, with the ten largest covering less than 2%. This clone came up a few times. The antigen remains unidentified. V was clipped by 6 bases and J by 7 bases; unmatched bases: 16. The germline gives CDR1 MDHEN, CDR2 SYDVKM. This CDR3 spans 17 amino acids. The clonotype comes from a male donor in good health and CMV-seronegative. This chain links TRBV28 with TRBJ1-5; 9 bases agree with TRBD1. Sequencing was carried out using PBMCs. This CDR3 is CASRPTPGQGKGQPQHF. Here the CDR3 DNA reads TGTGCCAGCAGACCCACCCCGGGACAGGGTAAGGGACAGCCCCAGCATTTT. The complete variable domain, with remaining parts taken from reference TRBV28 and TRBJ1-5, reads DVKVTQSSRYLVKRTGEKVFLECVQDMDHENMFWYRQDPGLGLRLIYFSYDVKMKEKGDIPEGYSVSREKKERFSLILESASTNQTSMYLCASRPTPGQGKGQPQHFGDGTRLSIL.